This TCR beta chain is drawn from a study of blood T cell repertoires in COVID-19. In germline, CDR1 is SGHRS, CDR2 YFSETQ. V lost 3 bases and J lost 0; bases outside the gene matches: 3. The CDR3 loop spans 15 amino acids. This clone was found once. This table comes from immunoSEQ multiplex PCR, and its TCRdb copy is limited to in-frame clones, with some not included. The sample lists approximately 310,000 clones; around 87% were seen once. V gene TRBV5-1 combines with J gene TRBJ1-1; 9 bases are shared with TRBD1. This TCR derives from a man aged 50 or older with active or convalescent COVID-19. The sample taken for sequencing was peripheral blood. CDR3 sequence (DNA): TGCGCCAGCAGCTGGGGGACAGGGATGAACACTGAAGCTTTCTTT. The encoded protein is CASSWGTGMNTEAFF. Filled out from reference TRBV5-1 and TRBJ1-1, the complete variable domain reads KAGVTQTPRYLIKTRGQQVTLSCSPISGHRSVSWYQQTPGQGLQFLFEYFSETQRNKGNFPGRFSGRQFSNSRSEMNVSTLELGDSALYLCASSWGTGMNTEAFFGQGTRLTVV.